The entry below describes one TCR beta chain. As yet, its antigen is unknown. The data stem from a study of a mutant IDH1 vaccine in newly diagnosed glioma. Whole-study context: Eight vaccinations went to patients in weeks 1, 3, 5, 7, 11, 15, 19, 23. With temozolomide cycles, or 4-6 weeks after radiotherapy alone, vaccination was started.

TCRdb keeps only in-frame clones here, not all; method: immunoSEQ multiplex PCR. The data show 35,000 to 55,000 clones, with approximately 88% seen just once and less than 3% held by the top ten. Specified time point: week 23, last vaccination. Topical imiquimod accompanied each vaccine dose, which consisted of 300 ug of mutant IDH1 20-mer peptide. V shed 4 bases, J shed 8 bases, and the junction held 9 bases outside the gene matches. The CDR3 consists of 15 residues. Germline V CDR1 and CDR2: SGDLS, YYNGEE. The chain uses TRBV9 and TRBJ1-2; 12 bases align to TRBD1. Material: PBMCs, obtained from a glioma patient whose treatment included an IDH1 peptide vaccine. The TCR sequence derives from a woman aged 18-30 years with glioma. Some clones in this sample may be carry-over from other donors' samples. CDR3 residues: CASSRPGQGARGYTF. The CDR3 nucleotides are TGTGCCAGCAGCCGTCCGGGACAGGGGGCTCGCGGCTACACCTTC.